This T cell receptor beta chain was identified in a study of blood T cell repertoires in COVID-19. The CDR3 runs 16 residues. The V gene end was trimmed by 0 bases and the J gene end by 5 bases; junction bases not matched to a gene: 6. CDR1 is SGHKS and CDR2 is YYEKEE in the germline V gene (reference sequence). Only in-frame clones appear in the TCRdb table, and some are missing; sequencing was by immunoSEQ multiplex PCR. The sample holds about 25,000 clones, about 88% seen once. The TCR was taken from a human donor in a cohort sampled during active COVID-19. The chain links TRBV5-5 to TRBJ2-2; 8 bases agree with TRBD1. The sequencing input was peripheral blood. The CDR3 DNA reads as TGTGCCAGCAGCTTGGCCCCAGGGGGCGGGACCGGGGAGCTGTTTTTT. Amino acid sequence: CASSLAPGGGTGELFF. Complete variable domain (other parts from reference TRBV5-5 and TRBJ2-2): DAGVTQSPTHLIKTRGQQVTLRCSPISGHKSVSWYQQVLGQGPQFIFQYYEKEERGRGNFPDRFSARQFPNYSSELNVNALLLGDSALYLCASSLAPGGGTGELFFGEGSRLTVL.